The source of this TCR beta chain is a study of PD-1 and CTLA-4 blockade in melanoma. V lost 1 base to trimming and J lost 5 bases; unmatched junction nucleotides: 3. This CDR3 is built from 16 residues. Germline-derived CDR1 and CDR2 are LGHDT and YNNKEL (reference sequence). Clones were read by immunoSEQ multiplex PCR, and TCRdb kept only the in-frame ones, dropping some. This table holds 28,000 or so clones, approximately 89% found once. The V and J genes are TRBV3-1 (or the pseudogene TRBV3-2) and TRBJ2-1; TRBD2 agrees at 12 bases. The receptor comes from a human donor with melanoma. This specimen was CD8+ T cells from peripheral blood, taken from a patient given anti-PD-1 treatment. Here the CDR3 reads CASSQVRTSGDNEQFF. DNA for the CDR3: TGTGCCAGCAGCCAAGTTCGGACTAGCGGGGACAATGAGCAGTTCTTC.